This passage covers 25 T cell receptor beta chains from one sample sequenced in a study of cytomegalovirus exposure and HLA in healthy donors. Use of 60 Vbeta and 13 Jbeta primers characterized the PCR. Only in-frame clones appear in the TCRdb table, and some are missing; sequencing was by immunoSEQ multiplex PCR. Among 110,000 to 150,000 clones listed, 75% were seen once. The sequenced material came from PBMCs. These receptors were collected from a man aged 25 to 40 in good health and CMV-seronegative.

The J gene is TRBJ2-5, the V gene TRBV19; D may be TRBD1 (6 bases). Germline V gene data show CDR1 as LNHDA and CDR2 as SQIVND (reference sequence). This CDR3 has 15 residues. V was pared by 4 bases and J by 4 bases, with 16 bases between. The DNA of the CDR3 is TGTGCCAGTAGTACACATACAGGGATTGGAGAGACCCAGTACTTC. Protein: CASSTHTGIGETQYF. The full variable domain, its missing parts supplied by reference TRBV19 and TRBJ2-5, is DGGITQSPKYLFRKEGQNVTLSCEQNLNHDAMYWYRQDPGQGLRLIYYSQIVNDFQKGDIAEGYSVSREKKESFPLTVTSAQKNPTAFYLCASSTHTGIGETQYFGPGTRLLVL.

This clone was observed a single time. The genes are TRBV29-1 and TRBJ2-7; the match to TRBD2 covers 13 bases. The CDR3 extends over 13 amino acids. With 7 bases clipped from V and 2 bases from J, the junction kept 2 bases outside the gene matches. Per the germline V gene, CDR1 is SQVTM and CDR2 is ANQGSEA. The CDR3 loop is CSAGLAGAYEQYF. The CDR3, as DNA: TGCAGCGCTGGACTAGCGGGAGCCTACGAGCAGTACTTC.

The chain links TRBV9 to TRBJ2-1; 8 bases agree with TRBD2. The germline CDR1 and CDR2 sequences are SGDLS and YYNGEE. Losses at the gene ends were 0 bases for V and 5 bases for J; bases not matched to a gene: 4. The CDR3 extends over 15 amino acids. CDR3 loop: CASSVALREDNEQFF. The CDR3, as DNA: TGTGCCAGCAGCGTAGCCTTGCGGGAGGACAATGAGCAGTTCTTC.

The V call is TRBV6-6, the J call TRBJ1-1; TRBD1 matches at 9 bases. The CDR3 runs 14 residues. CDR1 and CDR2 from the germline V gene are MNHNY and SVGAGI (reference sequence). The V gene end was trimmed by 0 bases and the J gene end by 5 bases; junction bases not matched to a gene: 1. The CDR3 is CASSYSGQGTEAFF. As DNA, the CDR3 is TGTGCCAGCAGTTACTCAGGACAGGGGACTGAAGCTTTCTTT.

V is TRBV6-1 and J is TRBJ2-7; 11 nucleotides match TRBD1. The V and J ends lost 6 bases and 2 bases, in that order; junction bases with no gene match: 6. This CDR3 comprises 15 residues. Germline CDR1 reads MNHNS; CDR2 reads SASEGT. CDR3 loop: CASRAGQGATYEQYF. DNA of the CDR3: TGTGCCAGCAGGGCAGGACAGGGGGCGACCTACGAGCAGTACTTC.

The chain uses TRBV7-8 and TRBJ2-2; 9 bases fit TRBD2. CDR1 is SGHVS, CDR2 FQNEAQ, per germline. The CDR3 totals 15 residues. Trimming cost V 6 bases and J 1 base; bases outside gene matches: 3. This CDR3 reads CASRISGGNTGELFF. The CDR3 DNA is TGTGCCAGCAGGATTAGCGGGGGGAACACCGGGGAGCTGTTTTTT.

The J gene is TRBJ2-1, the V gene TRBV19, with 10 positions matching TRBD1. The CDR3 loop spans 16 amino acids. V dropped 6 bases and J dropped 2; count of bases not matched to a gene: 7. Per germline, CDR1 LNHDA and CDR2 SQIVND (reference sequence). CDR3 nucleotides: TGTGCCAGTAGCCCCCTGGGGACAGGGGCCTACAATGAGCAGTTCTTC. Amino acids: CASSPLGTGAYNEQFF. Using reference TRBV19 and TRBJ2-1 for the parts outside the CDR3, the full variable domain is DGGITQSPKYLFRKEGQNVTLSCEQNLNHDAMYWYRQDPGQGLRLIYYSQIVNDFQKGDIAEGYSVSREKKESFPLTVTSAQKNPTAFYLCASSPLGTGAYNEQFFGPGTRLTVL.

This rearrangement joins TRBV7-9 to TRBJ2-2; 10 bases fit TRBD1. The CDR3 covers 19 residues. Unmatched junction bases numbered 11, after V lost 2 bases and J lost 2 bases. Germline CDR1 reads SEHNR; CDR2 reads FQNEAQ (reference sequence). CDR3 protein: CASSLKSGRTGGNTGELFF. CDR3 nucleotides: TGTGCCAGCAGCTTAAAATCCGGCCGGACAGGGGGAAACACCGGGGAGCTGTTTTTT.

The chain employs TRBV5-1 and TRBJ2-5, with TRBD2 identical over 9 bases. The DNA end is more similar to TRBJ2-7, so the J call may be wrong. The CDR3 runs 17 residues. Germline-derived CDR1 and CDR2 are SGHRS and YFSETQ. The DNA for the CDR3 is TGCGCCAGCAGCTTGGAGAGGCTAGCGGGGAGTAGCGACGAGCAGTACTTC. Its translation is CASSLERLAGSSDEQYF.

In DNA form, the CDR3 reads TGTGCCAGCAGCCAATATATAGATCAGCCCCAGCATTTT. This codes for CASSQYIDQPQHF. V gene TRBV4-2 combines with J gene TRBJ1-5; D unresolved. The germline gives CDR1 LGHNA, CDR2 YNFKEQ. V was trimmed by 2 bases and J by 5 bases, leaving 7 bases between them. CDR3 size: 13 residues.

The rearrangement uses TRBV15 and TRBJ2-7, with TRBD1 matching over 7 bases. Trimming removed 9 bases from V and 5 bases from J; junction bases left unmatched: 7. There are 12 residues in the CDR3. The germline gives CDR1 LNHNV, CDR2 YYDKDF (reference sequence). CDR3 coding DNA: TGTGCCACGGGGCAGGGGGATCACGAGCAGTACTTC. Its translation is CATGQGDHEQYF. The whole variable domain, remainder taken from reference TRBV15 and TRBJ2-7, is DAMVIQNPRYQVTQFGKPVTLSCSQTLNHNVMYWYQQKSSQAPKLLFHYYDKDFNNEADTPDNFQSRRPNTSFCFLDIRSPGLGDTAMYLCATGQGDHEQYFGPGTRLTVT.

The chain couples TRBV5-1 to TRBJ2-5, with 7 bases fitting TRBD1. The V segment lost 6 bases and the J segment 3 bases; nucleotides outside the gene matches: 11. Germline V gene sequence: CDR1 SGHRS, CDR2 YFSETQ. CDR3 size: 15 residues. CDR3 sequence reads: CASMNSGTAEETQYF. CDR3 bases: TGCGCCAGCATGAATTCGGGGACAGCAGAAGAGACCCAGTACTTC.

V and J are TRBV19 and TRBJ2-3; D gene ambiguous. The V end was cut by 4 bases, the J end by 0 bases, with 8 bases between. The CDR3 runs 14 residues. The germline CDR1 and CDR2 sequences are LNHDA and SQIVND (reference sequence). DNA of the CDR3: TGTGCCAGTAGTAAGGAGAGAAGCACAGATACGCAGTATTTT. It specifies CASSKERSTDTQYF.

V gene TRBV6-1 combines with J gene TRBJ2-7; the D is unclear. This CDR3 comprises 9 residues. In germline, CDR1 is MNHNS, CDR2 SASEGT. This CDR3 is CASSSSARV. CDR3 DNA: TGTGCCAGCAGTTCTTCTGCCAGGGTC.

This clone was observed once. The genes are TRBV10-2 and TRBJ1-5, with D maybe TRBD1 (5 bases). The CDR3 loop spans 15 amino acids. Trimming removed 0 bases from V and 8 bases from J, with 14 bases in between. Germline-derived CDR1 and CDR2 are WSHSY and SAAADI. The CDR3 region has the DNA TGCGCCAGCAGTGAGTCGACCGGGGGGAGGGAGCCCCAGCATTTT. Protein product: CASSESTGGREPQHF.

The chain is built from TRBV28 and TRBJ2-7; possible D gene TRBD2, 6 bases. The CDR3 is 10 amino acids. Germline CDR1 is MDHEN and CDR2 is SYDVKM. Between the trimmed V and J ends, which lost 6 bases and 12 bases, there was a span of 12 bases. The CDR3 here is CASRWGVPYF. For the CDR3, the DNA is TGTGCCAGCAGATGGGGGGTACCGTACTTC.

The genes are TRBV19 and TRBJ1-5; TRBD1 might be the D (5 bases). Between the trimmed V and J ends, which lost 0 bases and 6 bases, there was a span of 12 bases. Germline CDR1 and CDR2: LNHDA and SQIVND (reference sequence). This CDR3 has 15 residues. The CDR3 loop reads CASSIEEGVGQPQHF. The CDR3 coding sequence is TGTGCCAGTAGTATAGAGGAAGGGGTAGGTCAGCCCCAGCATTTT. Full variable domain (missing parts from reference TRBV19 and TRBJ1-5): DGGITQSPKYLFRKEGQNVTLSCEQNLNHDAMYWYRQDPGQGLRLIYYSQIVNDFQKGDIAEGYSVSREKKESFPLTVTSAQKNPTAFYLCASSIEEGVGQPQHFGDGTRLSIL.

This clone was observed once. The CDR3 protein is CASSVAGTSGYTDTQYF. The CDR3 DNA reads as TGTGCCAGCAGCGTAGCCGGGACTAGCGGGTACACAGATACGCAGTATTTT. The rearrangement links TRBV9 to TRBJ2-3; 12 bases align to TRBD2. Germline V lookup: CDR1 SGDLS, CDR2 YYNGEE. V lost 0 bases and J lost 2; bases outside the gene matches: 4. The length of the CDR3 is 17 residues.

The chain recombines TRBV6-1 with TRBJ2-1; perhaps TRBD1 as D (6 bases). Germline V gene sequence: CDR1 MNHNS, CDR2 SASEGT. Trimming stripped 1 base from V and 6 bases from J, with 13 bases between. This CDR3 region has 15 residues. The CDR3 DNA follows: TGTGCCAGCAGTGAAGAGTACCGGGACATCAATGAGCAGTTCTTC. This gives the protein CASSEEYRDINEQFF.

The CDR3 reads CASSFPRDRTTYNEQFF. As DNA, the CDR3 is TGTGCCAGCAGTTTCCCCCGGGATCGAACAACCTACAATGAGCAGTTCTTC. This rearrangement joins TRBV28 to TRBJ2-1; tentatively, D is TRBD2 (5 bases). Per germline, CDR1 MDHEN and CDR2 SYDVKM. V dropped 3 bases and J dropped 2 bases, with 17 bases sitting between them. The CDR3 is 17 residues long. The full variable domain, in which reference TRBV28 and TRBJ2-1 provide the parts outside the CDR3, is DVKVTQSSRYLVKRTGEKVFLECVQDMDHENMFWYRQDPGLGLRLIYFSYDVKMKEKGDIPEGYSVSREKKERFSLILESASTNQTSMYLCASSFPRDRTTYNEQFFGPGTRLTVL.

The chain joins TRBV6-5 to TRBJ1-4; maybe TRBD1 (5 bases). Germline values: CDR1 MNHEY, CDR2 SVGAGI. The germline V and J ends were trimmed by 6 bases and 5 bases, with 13 bases remaining between them. The CDR3 covers 14 residues. DNA for the CDR3: TGTGCCAGCAGCTTCGGGGGGGAGAATGAAAAACTGTTTTTT. Translating gives CASSFGGENEKLFF.

The rearrangement uses TRBV30 and TRBJ2-7, with 7 bases matching TRBD2. Germline-derived CDR1 and CDR2 are GTSNPN and SVGIG (reference sequence). This CDR3 comprises 17 residues. The trim removed 3 bases at V and 4 bases at J, leaving 18 bases unmatched. This CDR3 is CAWRTVIGQRDKYEQYF. DNA for the CDR3: TGTGCCTGGAGGACGGTAATCGGTCAGCGGGATAAATACGAGCAGTACTTC.

The V and J genes are TRBV15 and TRBJ1-4; TRBD1 aligns across 8 bases. Per the germline V gene, CDR1 is LNHNV and CDR2 is YYDKDF (reference sequence). The CDR3 is 14 amino acids. V was clipped by 6 bases and J by 4 bases; unmatched bases: 4. The CDR3 protein is CATSRQGSNEKLFF. CDR3 nucleotides: TGTGCCACCAGTCGACAGGGGAGTAATGAAAAACTGTTTTTT.

This clone was detected only a few times. V gene TRBV28 combines with J gene TRBJ1-5; perhaps TRBD1 as D (6 bases). Trimming took 4 bases from V and 5 from J, leaving 15 bases between them. Germline CDR1 reads MDHEN; CDR2 reads SYDVKM. The CDR3 sequence is 15 residues long. The CDR3 is CASSSSDRTHQPQHF. CDR3 coding DNA: TGTGCCAGCAGTTCATCCGACAGGACCCATCAGCCCCAGCATTTT.

This chain joins TRBV5-1 and TRBJ2-5; unclear D gene. The CDR3 is 15 residues long. CDR1 and CDR2 (germline): SGHRS, YFSETQ. Trimming removed 4 bases from V and 0 bases from J, with 13 bases in between. The CDR3 bases are TGCGCCAGCAGCACCCTCAATGCGTACCAAGAGACCCAGTACTTC. Translated, it gives CASSTLNAYQETQYF.